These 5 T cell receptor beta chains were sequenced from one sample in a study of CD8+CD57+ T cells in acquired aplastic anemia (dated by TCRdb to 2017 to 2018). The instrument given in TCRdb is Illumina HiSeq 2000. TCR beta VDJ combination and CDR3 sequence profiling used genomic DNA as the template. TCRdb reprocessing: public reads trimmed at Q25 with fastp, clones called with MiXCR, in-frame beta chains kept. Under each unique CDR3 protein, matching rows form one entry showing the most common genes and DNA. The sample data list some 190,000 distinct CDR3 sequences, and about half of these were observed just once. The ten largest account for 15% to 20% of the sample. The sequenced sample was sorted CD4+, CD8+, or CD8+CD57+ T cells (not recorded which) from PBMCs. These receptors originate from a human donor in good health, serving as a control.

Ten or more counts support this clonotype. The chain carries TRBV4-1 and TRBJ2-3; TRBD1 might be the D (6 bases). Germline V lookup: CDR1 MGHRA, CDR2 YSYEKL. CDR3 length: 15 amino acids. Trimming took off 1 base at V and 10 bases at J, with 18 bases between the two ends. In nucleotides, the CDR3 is TGCGCCAGCAGCCAAGTGGTGCTGACAGGTATAGCGCAGTATTTT. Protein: CASSQVVLTGIAQYF.

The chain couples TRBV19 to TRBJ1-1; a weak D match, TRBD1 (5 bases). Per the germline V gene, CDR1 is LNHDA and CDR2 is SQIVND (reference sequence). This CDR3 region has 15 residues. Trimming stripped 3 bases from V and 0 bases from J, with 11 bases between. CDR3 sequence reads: CASSMRRDVNTEAFF. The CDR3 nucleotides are TGTGCCAGTAGTATGCGCCGGGACGTGAACACTGAAGCTTTCTTT.

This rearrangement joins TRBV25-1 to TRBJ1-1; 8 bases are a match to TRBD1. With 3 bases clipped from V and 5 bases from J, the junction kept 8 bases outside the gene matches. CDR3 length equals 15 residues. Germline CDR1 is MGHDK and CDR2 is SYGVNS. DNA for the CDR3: TGTGCCAGCAGTGAGGTGGACAGGGTGAGGACTGAAGCTTTCTTT. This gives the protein CASSEVDRVRTEAFF.

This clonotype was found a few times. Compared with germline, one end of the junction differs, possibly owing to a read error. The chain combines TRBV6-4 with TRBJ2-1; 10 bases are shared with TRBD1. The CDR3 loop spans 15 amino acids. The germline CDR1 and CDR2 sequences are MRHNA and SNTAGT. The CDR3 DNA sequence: TGTGCCATCAGTGAGGGACAGGGGTCCTACAATGAGCAGTTCTTC. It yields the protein CAISEGQGSYNEQFF.

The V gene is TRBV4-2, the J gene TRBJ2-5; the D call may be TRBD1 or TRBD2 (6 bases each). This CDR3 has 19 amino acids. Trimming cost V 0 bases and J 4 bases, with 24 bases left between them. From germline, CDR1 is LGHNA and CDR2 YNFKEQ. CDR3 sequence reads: CASSQDTWDSLGGRETQYF. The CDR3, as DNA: TGTGCCAGCAGCCAAGATACCTGGGACTCGCTAGGGGGTAGAGAGACCCAGTACTTC.